This paragraph reports one T cell receptor beta chain. This record belongs to a study of identical twins. From the 5' RACE reads, TCRdb called clonotypes with MiXCR, one entry per CDR3 protein. The sample consists of hundreds of thousands of distinct CDR3 sequences, over 20% of them appearing once. This CDR3 region has 15 residues. V dropped 2 bases and J dropped 6 bases, with 13 bases sitting between them. Germline CDR1 and CDR2: MNHEY and SVGAGI. The same sample was also studied in work on T cells expressing NK-cell markers. As reported in that work: In several experiments, sorting was confined to alpha-beta TCR T cells through use of an anti-gamma-delta TCR antibody.

This sequence joins TRBV6-5 and TRBJ2-2; D might be TRBD2 (6 bases). Sequenced sample: PBMCs. The TCR sequence derives from a woman aged 18-29 years in good health. Here the CDR3 reads CASSYASEGSGELFF. The CDR3 DNA reads as TGTGCCAGCAGTTACGCGTCGGAGGGGTCCGGGGAGCTGTTTTTT.